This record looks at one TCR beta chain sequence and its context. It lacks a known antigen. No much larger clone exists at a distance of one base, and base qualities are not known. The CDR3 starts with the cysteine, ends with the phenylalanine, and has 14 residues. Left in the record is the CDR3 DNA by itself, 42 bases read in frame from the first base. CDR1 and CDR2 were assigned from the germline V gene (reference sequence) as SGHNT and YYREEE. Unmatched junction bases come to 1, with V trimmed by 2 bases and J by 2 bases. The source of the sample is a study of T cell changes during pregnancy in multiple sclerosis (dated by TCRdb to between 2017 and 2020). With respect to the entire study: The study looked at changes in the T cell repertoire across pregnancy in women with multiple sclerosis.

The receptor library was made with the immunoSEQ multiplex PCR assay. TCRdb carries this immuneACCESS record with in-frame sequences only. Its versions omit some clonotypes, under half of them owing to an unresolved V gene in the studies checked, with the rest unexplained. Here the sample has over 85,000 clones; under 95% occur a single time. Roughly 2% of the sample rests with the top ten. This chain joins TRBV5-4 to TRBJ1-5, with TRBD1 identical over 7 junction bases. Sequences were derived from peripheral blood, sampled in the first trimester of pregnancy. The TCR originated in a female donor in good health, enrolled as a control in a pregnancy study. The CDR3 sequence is CASSFGTGNQPQHF. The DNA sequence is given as TGTGCCAGCAGCTTCGGGACAGGCAATCAGCCCCAGCATTTT.